This paragraph reports one T cell receptor beta chain. CDR3 size: 12 residues. Germline CDR1 WNHNN, CDR2 SYGVQD (reference sequence). Trimming removed 8 bases from V and 2 bases from J, with 10 bases in between. This entry belongs to a study of T cell changes during pregnancy in multiple sclerosis. The repertoire was sequenced with immunoSEQ multiplex PCR; TCRdb's copy has only in-frame clones and lacks some. This repertoire shows under 95,000 clones, 80% to 95% found once; its top ten account for approximately 1.9%. This TCR was recovered from a female donor with multiple sclerosis, enrolled in a pregnancy study. Sequenced here: peripheral blood, sampled after pregnancy. The rearrangement links TRBV10-1 to TRBJ2-7, with a tentative D call TRBD2 (5 bases). CDR3 sequence: CASGRVAYEQYF. Here the CDR3 DNA reads TGCGCCAGCGGGCGGGTCGCCTACGAGCAGTACTTC.